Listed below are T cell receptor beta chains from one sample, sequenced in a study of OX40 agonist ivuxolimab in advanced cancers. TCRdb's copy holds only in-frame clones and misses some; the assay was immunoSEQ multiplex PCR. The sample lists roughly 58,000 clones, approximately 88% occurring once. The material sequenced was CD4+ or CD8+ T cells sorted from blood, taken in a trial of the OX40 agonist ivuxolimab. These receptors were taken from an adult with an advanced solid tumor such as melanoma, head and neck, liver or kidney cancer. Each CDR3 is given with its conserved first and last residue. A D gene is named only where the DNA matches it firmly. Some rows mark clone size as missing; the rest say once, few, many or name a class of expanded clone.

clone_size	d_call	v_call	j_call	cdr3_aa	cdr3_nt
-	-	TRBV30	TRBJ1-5	CAWSVQDNPNQPQHF	TGTGCCTGGAGTGTACAGGATAACCCGAATCAGCCCCAGCATTTT
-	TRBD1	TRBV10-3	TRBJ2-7	CAIRGQSISYEQYF	TGTGCCATCAGGGGACAGTCCATCTCCTACGAGCAGTACTTC
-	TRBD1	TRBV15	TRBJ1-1	CATSRAGQGYTEAFF	TGTGCCACCAGCAGAGCCGGACAGGGGTACACTGAAGCTTTCTTT
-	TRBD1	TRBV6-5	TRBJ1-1	CASSYDRVVTEAFF	TGTGCCAGCAGTTACGACAGGGTGGTGACTGAAGCTTTCTTT
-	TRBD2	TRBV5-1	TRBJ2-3	CASSLVVVGGLDTQYF	TGCGCCAGCAGCTTGGTCGTAGTCGGGGGGTTAGATACGCAGTATTTT
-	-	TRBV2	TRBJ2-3	CASSRDSTDTQYF	TGTGCCAGCAGCCGGGACAGCACAGATACGCAGTATTTT
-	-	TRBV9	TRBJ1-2	CASSVDVEGNYGYTF	TGTGCCAGCAGCGTAGATGTTGAAGGGAACTATGGCTACACCTTC
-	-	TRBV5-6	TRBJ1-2	CASSLREYGYTF	TGTGCCAGCAGCTTGAGGGAATATGGCTACACCTTC
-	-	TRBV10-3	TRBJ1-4	CAISEEGNEKLFF	TGTGCCATCAGTGAGGAGGGTAATGAAAAACTGTTTTTT
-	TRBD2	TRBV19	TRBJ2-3	CASRSGLADRGDTQYF	TGTGCCAGTAGATCCGGACTAGCGGATAGGGGGGATACGCAGTATTTT
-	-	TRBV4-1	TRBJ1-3	CASSLKPGETGNTIYF	TGCGCCAGCAGCCTTAAACCAGGGGAAACTGGAAACACCATATATTTT
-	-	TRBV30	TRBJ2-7	CAWSSPYEQYF	TGTGCCTGGAGTTCCCCCTACGAGCAGTACTTC
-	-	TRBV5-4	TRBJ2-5	CASSRQFGSQETQYF	TGTGCCAGCAGCCGACAGTTCGGTTCTCAAGAGACCCAGTACTTC
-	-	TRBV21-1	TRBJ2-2	CASGRTVISGNTGELFF	TGTGCCAGCGGCCGGACAGTCATTTCGGGGAACACCGGGGAGCTGTTTTTT
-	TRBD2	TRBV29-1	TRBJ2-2	CSVEKASGRIGELFF	TGCAGCGTTGAAAAGGCTAGCGGGAGAATCGGGGAGCTGTTTTTT
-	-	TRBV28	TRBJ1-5	CASRGQSNQPQHF	TGTGCCAGCAGAGGACAGAGCAATCAGCCCCAGCATTTT
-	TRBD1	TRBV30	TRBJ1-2	CASGGYGYTF	TGTGCCTCAGGGGGCTATGGCTACACCTTC
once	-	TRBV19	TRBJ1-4	CASSATGGAYEKLFF	TGTGCCAGTAGTGCCACGGGGGGCGCATATGAAAAACTGTTTTTT
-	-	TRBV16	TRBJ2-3	CASSQFASVSTDTQYF	TGTGCCAGCAGCCAATTCGCGTCGGTTAGCACAGATACGCAGTATTTT
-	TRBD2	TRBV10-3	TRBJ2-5	CAISEGGVEETQYF	TGTGCCATCAGTGAGGGGGGGGTGGAAGAGACCCAGTACTTC
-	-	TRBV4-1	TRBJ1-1	CASSQDRRENTEAFF	TGCGCCAGCAGCCAAGATAGACGGGAGAACACTGAAGCTTTCTTT
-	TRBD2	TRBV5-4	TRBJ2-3	CASSSGGNTQYF	TGTGCCAGCAGTTCGGGGGGGAATACGCAGTATTTT
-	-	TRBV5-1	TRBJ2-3	CASSPSGDSTDTQYF	TGCGCCAGCAGCCCCTCCGGGGACTCCACAGATACGCAGTATTTT
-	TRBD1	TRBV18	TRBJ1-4	CASSETGTTNEKLFF	TGTGCCAGCTCAGAGACAGGGACCACTAATGAAAAACTGTTTTTT
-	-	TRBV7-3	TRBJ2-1	CASSPLGSAAPFF	TGTGCCAGCAGCCCGCTTGGTTCGGCGGCGCCGTTCTTC
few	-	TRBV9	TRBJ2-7	CASSVEGSITSEQYF	TGTGCCAGCAGCGTAGAAGGGAGTATAACCTCCGAGCAGTACTTC
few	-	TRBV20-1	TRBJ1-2	CSAGGDTLGAF	TGCAGTGCGGGAGGCGACACCCTGGGCGCCTTC
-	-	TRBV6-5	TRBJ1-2	CASSWITNYGYTF	TGTGCCAGCAGTTGGATTACTAACTATGGCTACACCTTC